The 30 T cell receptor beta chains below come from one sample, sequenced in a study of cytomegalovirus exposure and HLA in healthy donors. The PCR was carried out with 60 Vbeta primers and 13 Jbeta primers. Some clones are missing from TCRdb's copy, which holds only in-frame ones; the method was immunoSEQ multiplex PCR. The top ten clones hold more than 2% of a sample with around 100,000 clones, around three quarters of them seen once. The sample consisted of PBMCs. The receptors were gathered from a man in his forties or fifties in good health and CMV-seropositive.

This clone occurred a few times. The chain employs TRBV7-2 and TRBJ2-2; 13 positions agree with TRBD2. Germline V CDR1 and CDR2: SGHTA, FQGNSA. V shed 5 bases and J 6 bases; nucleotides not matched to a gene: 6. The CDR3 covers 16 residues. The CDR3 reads CASSETLAGGPGELFF. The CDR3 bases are TGTGCCAGCAGCGAAACACTAGCGGGGGGGCCCGGGGAGCTGTTTTTT.

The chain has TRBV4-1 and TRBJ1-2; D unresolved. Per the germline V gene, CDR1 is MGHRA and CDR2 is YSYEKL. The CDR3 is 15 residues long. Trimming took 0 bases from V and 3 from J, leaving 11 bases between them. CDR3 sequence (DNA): TGCGCCAGCAGCCAAGAACCCAAATCGGACTATGGCTACACCTTC. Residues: CASSQEPKSDYGYTF.

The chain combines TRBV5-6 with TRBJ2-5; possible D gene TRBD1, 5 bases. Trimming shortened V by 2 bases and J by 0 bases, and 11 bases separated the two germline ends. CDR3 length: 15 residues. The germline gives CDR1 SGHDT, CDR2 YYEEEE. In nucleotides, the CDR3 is TGTGCCAGCAGCTTTTACGGCAGGGACCAAGAGACCCAGTACTTC. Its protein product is CASSFYGRDQETQYF. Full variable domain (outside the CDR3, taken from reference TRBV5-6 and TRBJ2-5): DAGVTQSPTHLIKTRGQQVTLRCSPKSGHDTVSWYQQALGQGPQFIFQYYEEEERQRGNFPDRFSGHQFPNYSSELNVNALLLGDSALYLCASSFYGRDQETQYFGPGTRLLVL.

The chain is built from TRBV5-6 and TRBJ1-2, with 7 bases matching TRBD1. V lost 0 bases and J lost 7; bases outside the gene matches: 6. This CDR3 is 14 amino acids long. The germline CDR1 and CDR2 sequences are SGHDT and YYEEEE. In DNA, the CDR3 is TGTGCCAGCAGCTTGGGGGCGGGGACAGTTGGCTACACCTTC. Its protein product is CASSLGAGTVGYTF.

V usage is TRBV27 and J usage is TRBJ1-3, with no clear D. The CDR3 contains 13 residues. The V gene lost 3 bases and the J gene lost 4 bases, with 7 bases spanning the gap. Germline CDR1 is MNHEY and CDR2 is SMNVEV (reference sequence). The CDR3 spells CASSFTYGNTIYF. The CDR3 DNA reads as TGTGCCAGCAGTTTTACTTACGGAAACACCATATATTTT.

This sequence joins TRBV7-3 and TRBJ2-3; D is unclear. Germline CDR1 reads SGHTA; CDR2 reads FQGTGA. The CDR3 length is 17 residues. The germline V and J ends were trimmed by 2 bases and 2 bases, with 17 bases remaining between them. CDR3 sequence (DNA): TGTGCCAGCAGCTTACCCTCGACGAGGTCCCCCACAGATACGCAGTATTTT. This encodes CASSLPSTRSPTDTQYF.

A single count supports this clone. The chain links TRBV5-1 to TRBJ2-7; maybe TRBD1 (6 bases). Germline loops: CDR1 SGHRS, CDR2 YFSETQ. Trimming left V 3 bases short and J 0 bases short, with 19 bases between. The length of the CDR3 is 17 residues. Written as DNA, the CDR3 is TGCGCCAGCAGCTCGGGGACACCCGTCCGAAGCTCCTACGAGCAGTACTTC. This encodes CASSSGTPVRSSYEQYF.

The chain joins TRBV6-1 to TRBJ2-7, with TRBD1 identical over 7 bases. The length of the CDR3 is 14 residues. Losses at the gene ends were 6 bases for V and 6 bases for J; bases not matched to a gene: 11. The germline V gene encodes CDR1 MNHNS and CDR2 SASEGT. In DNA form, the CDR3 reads TGTGCCAGCAGCCCCAGGACAGGTGCGGTCGAGCAGTACTTC. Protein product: CASSPRTGAVEQYF.

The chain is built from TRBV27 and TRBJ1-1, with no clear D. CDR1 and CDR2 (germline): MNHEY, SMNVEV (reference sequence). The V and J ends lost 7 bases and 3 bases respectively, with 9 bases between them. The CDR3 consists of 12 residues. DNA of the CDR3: TGTGCCAGCACCGAGAGGGACACTGAAGCTTTCTTT. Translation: CASTERDTEAFF.

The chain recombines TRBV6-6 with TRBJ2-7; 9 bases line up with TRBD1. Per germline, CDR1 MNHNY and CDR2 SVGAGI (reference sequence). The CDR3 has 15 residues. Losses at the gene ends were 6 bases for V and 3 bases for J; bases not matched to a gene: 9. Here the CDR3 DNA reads TGTGCCAGCAGCCCCCGAGACAGGGGGGACTACGAGCAGTACTTC. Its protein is CASSPRDRGDYEQYF.

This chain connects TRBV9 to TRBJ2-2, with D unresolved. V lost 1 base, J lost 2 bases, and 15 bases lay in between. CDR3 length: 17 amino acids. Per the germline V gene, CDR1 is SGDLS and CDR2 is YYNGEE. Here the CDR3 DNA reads TGTGCCAGCAGCGTACGTTCTAACCCATTAAACACCGGGGAGCTGTTTTTT. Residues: CASSVRSNPLNTGELFF.

In DNA form, the CDR3 reads TGTGCCAGCAGTACCCTAGGGCCCCAGCATTTT. Amino acid sequence: CASSTLGPQHF. The chain couples TRBV2 to TRBJ1-5; D gene unclear. Germline CDR1 reads SNHLY; CDR2 reads FYNNEI. The V end lost 5 bases, the J end lost 9 bases, and 8 bases lay between the germline ends. The CDR3 is 11 amino acids.

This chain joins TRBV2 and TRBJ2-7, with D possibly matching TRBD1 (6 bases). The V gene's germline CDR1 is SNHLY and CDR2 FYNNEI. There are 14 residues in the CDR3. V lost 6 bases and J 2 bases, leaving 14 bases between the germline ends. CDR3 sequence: CASRRTAEAYEQYF. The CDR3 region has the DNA TGTGCCAGCAGACGGACAGCTGAGGCCTACGAGCAGTACTTC.

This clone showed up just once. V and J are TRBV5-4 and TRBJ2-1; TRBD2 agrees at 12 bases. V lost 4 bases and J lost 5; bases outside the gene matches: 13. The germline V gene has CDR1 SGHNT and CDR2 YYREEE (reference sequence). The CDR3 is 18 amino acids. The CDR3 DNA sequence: TGTGCCAGCAGCCCCTTGTTCAGGACTAGCGGGATGAACAATGAGCAGTTCTTC. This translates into CASSPLFRTSGMNNEQFF.

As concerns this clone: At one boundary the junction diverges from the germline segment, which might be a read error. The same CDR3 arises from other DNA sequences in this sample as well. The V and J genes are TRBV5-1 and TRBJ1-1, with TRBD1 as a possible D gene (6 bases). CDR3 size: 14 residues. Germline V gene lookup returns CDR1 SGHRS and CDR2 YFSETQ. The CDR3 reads CASSLDRLNTEAFF. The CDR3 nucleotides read TGCGCCAGCAGTTTGGACAGACTGAACACTGAAGCTTTCTTT.

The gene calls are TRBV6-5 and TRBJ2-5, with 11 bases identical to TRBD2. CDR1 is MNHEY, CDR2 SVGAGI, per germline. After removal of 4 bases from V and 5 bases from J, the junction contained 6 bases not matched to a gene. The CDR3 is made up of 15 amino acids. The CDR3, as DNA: TGTGCCAGCAGTTCCACTAGCGGGAGAGGGGAGACCCAGTACTTC. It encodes CASSSTSGRGETQYF.

CDR3 DNA: TGTGCCAGCAGCGTAGGACTTAGCACAGATACGCAGTATTTT. This encodes CASSVGLSTDTQYF. The V gene is TRBV9, the J gene TRBJ2-3; D unclear. Germline loops: CDR1 SGDLS, CDR2 YYNGEE. The CDR3 loop spans 14 amino acids. The germline V and J ends were trimmed by 0 bases and 0 bases, with 5 bases remaining between them.

For the CDR3, the DNA is TGTGCCAGCAGTCTTCAGGGACAGGGGGCGCGATACGAGCAGTACTTC. This sequence encodes CASSLQGQGARYEQYF. This rearrangement joins TRBV27 to TRBJ2-5, with TRBD1 identical over 12 bases. The DNA end lines up better with TRBJ2-7; the J call may be wrong. Germline V gene data show CDR1 as MNHEY and CDR2 as SMNVEV (reference sequence). The CDR3 consists of 16 residues.

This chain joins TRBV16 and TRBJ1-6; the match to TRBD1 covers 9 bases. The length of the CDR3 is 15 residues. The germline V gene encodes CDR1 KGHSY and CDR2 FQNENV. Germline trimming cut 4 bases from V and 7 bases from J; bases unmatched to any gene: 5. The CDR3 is CASSLGGQGNSPLHF. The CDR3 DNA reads TGTGCCAGCAGCCTTGGAGGACAGGGGAATTCACCCCTCCACTTT. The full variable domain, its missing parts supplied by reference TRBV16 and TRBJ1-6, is GEEVAQTPKHLVRGEGQKAKLYCAPIKGHSYVFWYQQVLKNEFKFLISFQNENVFDETGMPKERFSAKCLPNSPCSLEIQATKLEDSAVYFCASSLGGQGNSPLHFGNGTRLTVT.

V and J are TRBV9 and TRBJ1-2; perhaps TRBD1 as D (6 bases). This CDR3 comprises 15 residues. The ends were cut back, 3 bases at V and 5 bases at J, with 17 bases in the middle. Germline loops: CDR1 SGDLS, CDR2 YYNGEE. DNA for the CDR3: TGTGCCAGCAGCGCGGGGGCGGGGGGTCGGTATGGCTACACCTTC. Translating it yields CASSAGAGGRYGYTF. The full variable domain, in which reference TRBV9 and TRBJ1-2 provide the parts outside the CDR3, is DSGVTQTPKHLITATGQRVTLRCSPRSGDLSVYWYQQSLDQGLQFLIQYYNGEERAKGNILERFSAQQFPDLHSELNLSSLELGDSALYFCASSAGAGGRYGYTFGSGTRLTVV.

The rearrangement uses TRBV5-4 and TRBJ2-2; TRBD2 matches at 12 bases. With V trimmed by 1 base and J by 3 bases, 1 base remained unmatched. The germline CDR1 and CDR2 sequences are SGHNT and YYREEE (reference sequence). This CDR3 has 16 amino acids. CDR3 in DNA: TGTGCCAGCAGCTTGAGGACTAGCGGGGACACCGGGGAGCTGTTTTTT. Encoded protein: CASSLRTSGDTGELFF.

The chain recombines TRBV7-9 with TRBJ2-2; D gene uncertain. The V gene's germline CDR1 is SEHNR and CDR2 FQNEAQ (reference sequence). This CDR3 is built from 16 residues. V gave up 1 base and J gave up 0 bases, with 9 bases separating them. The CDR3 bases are TGTGCCAGCAGCTTAGATGAGCGAACGAACACCGGGGAGCTGTTTTTT. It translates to CASSLDERTNTGELFF.

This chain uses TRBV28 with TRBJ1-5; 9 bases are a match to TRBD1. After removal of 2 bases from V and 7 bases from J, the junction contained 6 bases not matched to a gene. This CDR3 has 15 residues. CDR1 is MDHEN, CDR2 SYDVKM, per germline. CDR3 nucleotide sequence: TGTGCCAGCAGTTTAGACAGGGGGAATGGACAGCCCCAGCATTTT. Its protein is CASSLDRGNGQPQHF.

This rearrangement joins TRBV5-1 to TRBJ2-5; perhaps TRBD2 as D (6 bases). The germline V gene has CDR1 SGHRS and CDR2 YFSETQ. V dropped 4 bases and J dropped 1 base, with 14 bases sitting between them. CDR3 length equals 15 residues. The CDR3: CASSPTGTFQETQYF. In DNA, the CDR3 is TGCGCCAGCAGCCCCACCGGGACTTTCCAAGAGACCCAGTACTTC.

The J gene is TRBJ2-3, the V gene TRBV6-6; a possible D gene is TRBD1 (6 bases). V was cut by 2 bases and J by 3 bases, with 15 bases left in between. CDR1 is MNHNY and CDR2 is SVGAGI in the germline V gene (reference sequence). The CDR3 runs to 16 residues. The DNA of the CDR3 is TGTGCCAGCAGTTACACCGCACAGGGTCGAACAGATACGCAGTATTTT. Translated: CASSYTAQGRTDTQYF.

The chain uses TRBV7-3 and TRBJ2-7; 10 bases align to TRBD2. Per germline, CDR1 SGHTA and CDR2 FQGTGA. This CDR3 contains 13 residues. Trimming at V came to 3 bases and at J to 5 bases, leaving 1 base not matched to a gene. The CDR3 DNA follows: TGTGCCAGCAGCTTCAGCGGGGGGGACGAGCAGTACTTC. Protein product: CASSFSGGDEQYF.

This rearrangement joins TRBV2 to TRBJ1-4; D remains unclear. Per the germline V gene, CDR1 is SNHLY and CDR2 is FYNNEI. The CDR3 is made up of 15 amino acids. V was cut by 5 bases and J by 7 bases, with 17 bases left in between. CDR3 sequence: CASSPVGTVGEKLFF. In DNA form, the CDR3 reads TGTGCCAGCAGTCCAGTGGGCACGGTCGGTGAAAAACTGTTTTTT.

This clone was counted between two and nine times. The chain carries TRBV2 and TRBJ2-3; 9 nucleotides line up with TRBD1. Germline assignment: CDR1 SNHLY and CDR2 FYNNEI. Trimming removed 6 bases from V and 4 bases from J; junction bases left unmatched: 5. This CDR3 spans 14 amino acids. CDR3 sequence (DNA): TGTGCCAGCAGCCGGGACAGGGTACCAGATACGCAGTATTTT. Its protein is CASSRDRVPDTQYF.

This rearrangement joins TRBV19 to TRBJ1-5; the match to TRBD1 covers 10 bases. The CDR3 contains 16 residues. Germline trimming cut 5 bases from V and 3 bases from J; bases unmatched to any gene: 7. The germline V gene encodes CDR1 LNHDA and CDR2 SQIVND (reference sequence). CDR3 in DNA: TGTGCCAGTAGTGTCGAGACAGGGGGCCCCAATCAGCCCCAGCATTTT. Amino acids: CASSVETGGPNQPQHF.

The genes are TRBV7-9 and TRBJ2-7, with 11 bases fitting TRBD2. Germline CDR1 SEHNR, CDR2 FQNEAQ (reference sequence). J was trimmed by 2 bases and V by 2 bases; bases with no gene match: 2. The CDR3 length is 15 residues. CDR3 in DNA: TGTGCCAGCAGCTTACTTAGCGGGAGGGCCTACGAGCAGTACTTC. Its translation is CASSLLSGRAYEQYF.